Sequencing of this TCR beta chain was carried out in a study of beta chain features in type 1 diabetes. The overall study: The number of sorted cells examined across all samples was some 98,000,000.

Notes on the study in general: The similarity of naive, central memory and Treg TCRB repertoires appeared greater among patients than among healthy donors. TCRB CDR3s from Type 1 diabetes patients were moderately but significantly shorter in all four CD4+ subsets.

Only a few counts were recorded for this clone. The antigen is undetermined. Trimming pared 1 base from V and 1 base from J, leaving 6 bases between. The CDR3 consists of 15 residues. The germline V gene has CDR1 SGHNT and CDR2 YYREEE (reference sequence). The study reverse transcribed the entire isolated RNA, so it sequenced expressed TCRB transcripts. Profiled with immunoSEQ multiplex PCR; TCRdb holds only in-frame clones, not every one. The sample has 400,000 to 450,000 clones; more than 11% are singletons. The specimen was naive CD4+ T cells from blood. The clonotype originates from a man aged 25 to 40 in good health. The rearrangement uses TRBV5-4 and TRBJ2-6; D gene unclear. The CDR3 region is CASSLRVSGANVLTF. The DNA of the CDR3 is TGTGCCAGCAGCTTGAGGGTATCTGGGGCCAACGTCCTGACTTTC.